These 25 T cell receptor beta chains were all obtained from the same sample, sequenced in a study of OX40 agonist ivuxolimab in advanced cancers. TCRdb keeps only in-frame clones here, not all; method: immunoSEQ multiplex PCR. This table holds about 14,000 clones, 65% to 85% found once. This specimen was CD4+ or CD8+ T cells sorted from blood, taken in a trial of the OX40 agonist ivuxolimab. The receptors were sampled from an adult with an advanced solid tumor such as melanoma, head and neck, liver or kidney cancer.

V and J are TRBV6-5 and TRBJ2-3; no definite D call. Germline V CDR1 and CDR2: MNHEY, SVGAGI. The V end lost 2 bases, the J end lost 4 bases, and 10 bases lay between the germline ends. This CDR3 comprises 14 residues. In DNA, the CDR3 is TGTGCCAGCAGTTACGAGAGCAGGTCAGATACGCAGTATTTT. Protein sequence: CASSYESRSDTQYF.

The J gene is TRBJ1-2, the V gene TRBV5-4; no definite D call. V lost 0 bases, J lost 8 bases, and 8 bases lay in between. There are 12 residues in the CDR3. The germline gives CDR1 SGHNT, CDR2 YYREEE (reference sequence). CDR3 sequence reads: CASSLGSGGYTF. The CDR3 DNA follows: TGTGCCAGCAGCTTGGGGTCCGGCGGCTACACCTTC.

The chain has TRBV6-6 and TRBJ2-7, with TRBD2 matching 10 bases. V lost 2 bases to trimming and J lost 4 bases; unmatched junction nucleotides: 8. Germline V gene lookup returns CDR1 MNHNY and CDR2 SVGAGI (reference sequence). The CDR3 length is 16 residues. The CDR3 sequence is CASSYPLLAGEYEQYF. CDR3 nucleotides: TGTGCCAGCAGTTACCCACTCCTAGCGGGAGAATACGAGCAGTACTTC.

This sequence joins TRBV6-5 and TRBJ2-7, with D possibly matching TRBD1 (5 bases). CDR3 length: 15 amino acids. Germline V lookup: CDR1 MNHEY, CDR2 SVGAGI. Trimming removed 6 bases from V and 3 bases from J, with 18 bases in between. CDR3 bases: TGTGCCAGCAGCCGGACACGGTCACCTCACTACGAGCAGTACTTC. It specifies CASSRTRSPHYEQYF.

This clone has only one observation. The chain is built from TRBV28 and TRBJ2-7; the match to TRBD2 covers 8 bases. CDR1 and CDR2 (germline): MDHEN, SYDVKM. Trimming at V came to 5 bases and at J to 4 bases, leaving 7 bases not matched to a gene. The CDR3 extends over 14 amino acids. DNA for the CDR3: TGTGCCAGCAGTCCGGGGGGGATAACGTACGAGCAGTACTTC. Amino acids: CASSPGGITYEQYF.

As DNA, the CDR3 is TGTGCCAGCAGACTATCGGCAGGCCGTTCTGAAGCTTTCTTT. Translated: CASRLSAGRSEAFF. The chain is built from TRBV6-5 and TRBJ1-1; D unresolved. The CDR3 runs to 14 residues. Germline loops: CDR1 MNHEY, CDR2 SVGAGI. V dropped 6 bases and J dropped 6 bases, with 17 bases sitting between them.

The chain uses TRBV6-5 and TRBJ2-7; D is possibly TRBD1 or TRBD2 (5 bases each). The V end was cut by 7 bases, the J end by 2 bases, with 9 bases between. The CDR3 is made up of 12 amino acids. Germline CDR1 is MNHEY and CDR2 is SVGAGI. The DNA for the CDR3 is TGTGCCAGCAATTTGGGGGCCTACGAGCAGTACTTC. This encodes CASNLGAYEQYF.

This clone was recorded once. The CDR3: CAWSVQDYPGAQYF. The CDR3 DNA sequence: TGTGCCTGGAGTGTACAGGACTACCCTGGGGCCCAGTACTTC. This sequence joins TRBV30 and TRBJ2-5, with D perhaps TRBD2 (6 bases). Trimming removed 0 bases from V and 9 bases from J, with 17 bases in between. Germline loops: CDR1 GTSNPN, CDR2 SVGIG (reference sequence). The CDR3 is 14 amino acids.

V and J are TRBV5-4 and TRBJ2-2, with no clear D. This CDR3 comprises 13 residues. Germline V gene lookup returns CDR1 SGHNT and CDR2 YYREEE (reference sequence). Trimming left V 1 base short and J 4 bases short, with 5 bases between. DNA of the CDR3: TGTGCCAGCAGCTTGAGGTTCACCGGGGAGCTGTTTTTT. It is translated as CASSLRFTGELFF.

The chain has TRBV27 and TRBJ2-1; 13 bases are a match to TRBD2. This CDR3 has 18 residues. Trimming took 8 bases from V and 10 from J; bases not matched to a gene: 20. Germline V CDR1 and CDR2: MNHEY, SMNVEV (reference sequence). This CDR3 reads CASFWTSGRSSPIREQFF. CDR3 nucleotides: TGTGCCAGCTTTTGGACTAGCGGGAGAAGTTCCCCGATCAGGGAGCAGTTCTTC.

The CDR3: CASSPKQRGDNEQFF. The CDR3 nucleotides are TGTGCCAGCTCACCAAAACAGCGGGGGGACAATGAGCAGTTCTTC. The chain has TRBV18 and TRBJ2-1; 9 nucleotides match TRBD2. J gave up 5 bases and V 2 bases, and 4 bases lay outside the gene matches. This CDR3 is built from 15 residues. Looked up from germline, CDR1 is KGHSH and CDR2 is LQKENI.

The chain combines TRBV6-1 with TRBJ2-2, with D possibly TRBD1 on 6 matching bases. V dropped 10 bases and J dropped 6 bases, with 15 bases sitting between them. The CDR3 is made up of 13 amino acids. CDR1 and CDR2 from the germline V gene are MNHNS and SASEGT. The CDR3 region is CATASKGAGELFF. The CDR3 nucleotides read TGTGCCACAGCCTCCAAGGGGGCCGGGGAGCTGTTTTTT.

This clone was observed a handful of times. V usage is TRBV14 and J usage is TRBJ2-2; D might be TRBD2 (6 bases). Trimming shortened V by 1 base and J by 0 bases, and 9 bases separated the two germline ends. Germline CDR1 SGHDN, CDR2 FVKESK. CDR3 size: 16 residues. This chain's CDR3 is CASSQGGTANTGELFF. In DNA form, the CDR3 reads TGTGCCAGCAGCCAAGGAGGGACTGCGAACACCGGGGAGCTGTTTTTT. Supplemented by reference TRBV14 and TRBJ2-2, the full variable domain reads EAGVTQFPSHSVIEKGQTVTLRCDPISGHDNLYWYRRVMGKEIKFLLHFVKESKQDESGMPNNRFLAERTGGTYSTLKVQPAELEDSGVYFCASSQGGTANTGELFFGEGSRLTVL.

V usage is TRBV19 and J usage is TRBJ1-5; no reliable D call. V gave up 3 bases and J gave up 4 bases, with 7 bases separating them. Looked up from germline, CDR1 is LNHDA and CDR2 is SQIVND (reference sequence). This CDR3 has 13 residues. CDR3 coding DNA: TGTGCCAGTAGTATTGGTCCTAATCAGCCCCAGCATTTT. Residues: CASSIGPNQPQHF.

This rearrangement joins TRBV9 to TRBJ2-3; no firm D call. V was cut by 1 base and J by 4 bases, with 13 bases left in between. The germline CDR1 and CDR2 sequences are SGDLS and YYNGEE. The CDR3 runs to 15 residues. The CDR3 loop reads CASSVFATSPDTQYF. The CDR3 DNA reads TGTGCCAGCAGCGTATTTGCGACCTCCCCAGATACGCAGTATTTT. Full variable domain (outside the CDR3, taken from reference TRBV9 and TRBJ2-3): DSGVTQTPKHLITATGQRVTLRCSPRSGDLSVYWYQQSLDQGLQFLIQYYNGEERAKGNILERFSAQQFPDLHSELNLSSLELGDSALYFCASSVFATSPDTQYFGPGTRLTVL.

About this clone itself: The junction shows a germline mismatch at one end, possibly a read error. The chain recombines TRBV15 with TRBJ2-7, with 9 bases lining up with TRBD1. The CDR3 has 16 amino acids. The germline V gene has CDR1 LNHNV and CDR2 YYDKDF (reference sequence). CDR3 nucleotide sequence: TGTGCCACCAGCGGAGAACAGGGGGCGCGATCCTACGAGCAGTACTTC. This translates into CATSGEQGARSYEQYF.

Points on this clone: The junction departs from germline at one end; a sequencing error may be responsible. The chain recombines TRBV5-8 with TRBJ1-2; D possibly corresponds to TRBD1 (6 bases). Looked up from germline, CDR1 is SGHTS and CDR2 is YDEGEE. The CDR3 has 15 residues. CDR3 DNA sequence: TGCGCCAGCAGCCAACAACGGACAGCGAATTATGGCTACACCTTC. Translating it yields CASSQQRTANYGYTF. Supplemented by reference TRBV5-8 and TRBJ1-2, the full variable domain reads EAGVTQSPTHLIKTRGQQATLRCSPISGHTSVYWYQQALGLGLQFLLWYDEGEERNRGNFPPRFSGRQFPNYSSELNVNALELEDSALYLCASSQQRTANYGYTFGSGTRLTVV.

This clone was observed once. The V call is TRBV11-2, the J call TRBJ2-7; the D gene could be TRBD1 or TRBD2 (5 bases each). Germline loops: CDR1 SGHAT, CDR2 FQNNGV. This CDR3 has 14 amino acids. Between the trimmed V and J ends, which lost 2 bases and 1 base, there was a span of 9 bases. The CDR3 reads CASSLLRGSYEQYF. In nucleotides, the CDR3 is TGTGCCAGCAGCTTATTGAGGGGTTCCTACGAGCAGTACTTC.

This chain connects TRBV19 to TRBJ2-1, with D possibly being TRBD1 (6 bases). Germline lookup yields CDR1 LNHDA and CDR2 SQIVND (reference sequence). This CDR3 is 13 amino acids long. The V gene lost 10 bases and the J gene lost 7 bases, with 17 bases spanning the gap. Here the CDR3 DNA reads TGTGCCACTGGAACCGGGACACCTAATGAGCAGTTCTTC. Protein: CATGTGTPNEQFF.

V usage is TRBV15 and J usage is TRBJ2-7, with 8 positions matching TRBD1. The CDR3 consists of 13 residues. Losses at the gene ends were 5 bases for V and 1 base for J; bases not matched to a gene: 1. The germline V gene has CDR1 LNHNV and CDR2 YYDKDF (reference sequence). The CDR3 sequence is CATSYRGSYEQYF. Written as DNA, the CDR3 is TGTGCCACCAGCTACAGGGGGTCCTACGAGCAGTACTTC. The whole variable domain, remainder taken from reference TRBV15 and TRBJ2-7, is DAMVIQNPRYQVTQFGKPVTLSCSQTLNHNVMYWYQQKSSQAPKLLFHYYDKDFNNEADTPDNFQSRRPNTSFCFLDIRSPGLGDTAMYLCATSYRGSYEQYFGPGTRLTVT.

This rearrangement joins TRBV28 to TRBJ2-3, with D maybe TRBD2 (6 bases). The germline V gene has CDR1 MDHEN and CDR2 SYDVKM. This CDR3 region has 15 residues. Trimming took off 6 bases at V and 0 bases at J, with 13 bases between the two ends. The CDR3 bases are TGTGCCAGCAGAGATAGCGGAGCTAGCACAGATACGCAGTATTTT. Translating it yields CASRDSGASTDTQYF.

The chain has TRBV4-2 and TRBJ2-7, with D hard to call. The V end lost 0 bases, the J end lost 4 bases, and 13 bases lay between the germline ends. From germline, CDR1 is LGHNA and CDR2 YNFKEQ. The length of the CDR3 is 15 residues. This chain's CDR3 is CASSQDSSPVYEQYF. DNA of the CDR3: TGTGCCAGCAGCCAAGATAGCAGTCCCGTATACGAGCAGTACTTC.

This chain uses TRBV11-2 with TRBJ2-7, with D unresolved. Per germline, CDR1 SGHAT and CDR2 FQNNGV. Trimming stripped 10 bases from V and 2 bases from J, with 12 bases between. The CDR3 runs to 12 residues. CDR3 in DNA: TGTGCCATTGACCGGACGGCCTACGAGCAGTACTTC. Amino acid sequence: CAIDRTAYEQYF.

In its sample, this clone ranks as medium-sized. This chain connects TRBV19 to TRBJ1-1; TRBD1 matches at 9 bases. This CDR3 has 13 amino acids. In germline, CDR1 is LNHDA, CDR2 SQIVND (reference sequence). After removal of 5 bases from V and 7 bases from J, the junction contained 5 bases not matched to a gene. The CDR3 nucleotides read TGTGCCAGTAGTGTAAGACAGGGGGGTGAAGCTTTCTTT. It encodes CASSVRQGGEAFF.

The table lists this clone with a few counts. DNA for the CDR3: TGCAGCGCTCCCTCGCAAGGCACTGAAGCTTTCTTT. This translates into CSAPSQGTEAFF. The chain carries TRBV29-1 and TRBJ1-1; D ambiguous. This CDR3 comprises 12 residues. The germline gives CDR1 SQVTM, CDR2 ANQGSEA. V was cut by 7 bases and J by 4 bases, with 13 bases left in between.